The 20 T cell receptor beta chains below come from one sample, sequenced in a study of graft-versus-host responses after intestinal transplantation. Libraries were prepared by immunoSEQ multiplex PCR; TCRdb keeps only in-frame clonotypes and omits some of them. This table holds fewer than 100,000 clones, approximately 85% found once. Sample: PBMCs, taken 255 days after intestinal transplant. The receptors here all came from a human patient who received an intestinal transplant, so some T cells may come from the graft donor.

The chain combines TRBV5-1 with TRBJ2-7; the match to TRBD1 covers 8 bases. Germline V CDR1 and CDR2: SGHRS, YFSETQ. The CDR3 consists of 14 residues. The J segment lost 6 bases and the V segment lost 3 bases, leaving 8 bases of the junction unmatched. The CDR3 protein is CASSWGQVNSEQYF. CDR3 nucleotides: TGCGCCAGCAGCTGGGGACAGGTTAATTCCGAGCAGTACTTC.

The chain uses TRBV6-5 and TRBJ2-1; 9 bases match TRBD1. Per germline, CDR1 MNHEY and CDR2 SVGAGI. Losses at the gene ends were 4 bases for V and 1 base for J; bases not matched to a gene: 2. This CDR3 has 15 residues. The CDR3 DNA is TGTGCCAGCAGTTCGACAGGGGGGTCCTACAATGAGCAGTTCTTC. This sequence encodes CASSSTGGSYNEQFF.

J is TRBJ1-4 and V is TRBV2; the match to TRBD1 covers 11 bases. Per the germline V gene, CDR1 is SNHLY and CDR2 is FYNNEI. The CDR3 has 14 amino acids. V lost 6 bases and J lost 7; bases outside the gene matches: 4. CDR3 sequence: CASRDRGRAEKLFF. CDR3 coding DNA: TGTGCCAGCAGGGACAGGGGGCGGGCTGAAAAACTGTTTTTT.

V and J are TRBV4-2 and TRBJ2-3, with 9 positions matching TRBD2. Germline-derived CDR1 and CDR2 are LGHNA and YNFKEQ. The trim removed 1 base at V and 4 bases at J, leaving 3 bases unmatched. CDR3 length equals 15 residues. Here the CDR3 reads CASSQGRGGPDTQYF. CDR3 DNA: TGTGCCAGCAGCCAAGGGCGGGGGGGCCCAGATACGCAGTATTTT.

The chain combines TRBV6-5 with TRBJ2-2; the D is unclear. The CDR3 is made up of 15 amino acids. In germline, CDR1 is MNHEY, CDR2 SVGAGI. The V gene lost 6 bases and the J gene lost 1 base, with 12 bases spanning the gap. This chain's CDR3 is CASSSSRWNTGELFF. CDR3 DNA sequence: TGTGCCAGCAGCAGCAGTAGGTGGAACACCGGGGAGCTGTTTTTT.

Remarks on this clone: The same CDR3 arises from other DNA sequences in this sample as well. The chain joins TRBV28 to TRBJ2-7, with D perhaps given as TRBD1 or TRBD2 (5 bases each). The V end lost 1 base, the J end lost 0 bases, and 7 bases lay between the germline ends. This CDR3 contains 14 residues. Germline-derived CDR1 and CDR2 are MDHEN and SYDVKM. In DNA form, the CDR3 reads TGTGCCAGCAGTTTATCAGGGAGCTCCTACGAGCAGTACTTC. Translation gives CASSLSGSSYEQYF.

This rearrangement joins TRBV6-5 to TRBJ2-7; 11 bases map to TRBD2. The CDR3 has 15 residues. The germline CDR1 and CDR2 sequences are MNHEY and SVGAGI. J gave up 4 bases and V 6 bases, and 8 bases lay outside the gene matches. This chain's CDR3 is CASRRVTSGGYEQYF. In DNA, the CDR3 is TGTGCCAGCAGACGCGTAACTAGCGGGGGTTACGAGCAGTACTTC.

The chain employs TRBV2 and TRBJ2-3, with 12 nucleotides matching TRBD2. The CDR3 contains 15 residues. In germline, CDR1 is SNHLY, CDR2 FYNNEI. V lost 6 bases and J lost 6; bases outside the gene matches: 7. CDR3: CASSLLAGGSDTQYF. The CDR3 region has the DNA TGTGCCAGCAGCCTACTAGCGGGGGGTTCGGATACGCAGTATTTT.

The chain is built from TRBV30 and TRBJ2-1, with D possibly matching TRBD2 (7 bases). This CDR3 comprises 19 residues. The V end lost 0 bases, the J end lost 4 bases, and 25 bases lay between the germline ends. Germline CDR1 GTSNPN, CDR2 SVGIG (reference sequence). The CDR3 DNA reads TGTGCCTGGAGTGTAAGGGGGGGCTATAGCGCGGGAGCTTACAATGAGCAGTTCTTC. As protein: CAWSVRGGYSAGAYNEQFF.

The chain employs TRBV19 and TRBJ1-5; unclear D gene. Germline CDR1 and CDR2: LNHDA and SQIVND (reference sequence). The V end was cut by 2 bases, the J end by 1 base, with 6 bases between. This CDR3 has 14 residues. This CDR3 reads CASSITASNQPQHF. The CDR3 DNA reads as TGTGCCAGTAGTATAACAGCAAGCAATCAGCCCCAGCATTTT.

The J gene is TRBJ1-5, the V gene TRBV2, with D perhaps TRBD1 (5 bases). Trimming cost V 5 bases and J 7 bases, with 15 bases left between them. Germline-derived CDR1 and CDR2 are SNHLY and FYNNEI. The CDR3 loop spans 14 amino acids. The CDR3 DNA follows: TGTGCCAGCAGTCGCGCGGGACCCCGCCAGCCCCAGCATTTT. As protein: CASSRAGPRQPQHF. Looking up the rest from reference TRBV2 and TRBJ1-5 gives the full variable domain: EPEVTQTPSHQVTQMGQEVILRCVPISNHLYFYWYRQILGQKVEFLVSFYNNEISEKSEIFDDQFSVERPDGSNFTLKIRSTKLEDSAMYFCASSRAGPRQPQHFGDGTRLSIL.

The chain employs TRBV5-4 and TRBJ2-3; possibly TRBD1 for D (5 bases). The V and J ends lost 0 bases and 4 bases respectively, with 12 bases between them. This CDR3 region has 15 residues. CDR1 and CDR2 from the germline V gene are SGHNT and YYREEE (reference sequence). The CDR3 reads CASSLAGNGADTQYF. In DNA, the CDR3 is TGTGCCAGCAGCTTGGCAGGGAATGGAGCAGATACGCAGTATTTT.

This chain connects TRBV30 to TRBJ1-1; D unresolved. CDR1 GTSNPN and CDR2 SVGIG come from the germline V gene (reference sequence). The CDR3 has 13 amino acids. The ends were cut back, 0 bases at V and 0 bases at J, with 5 bases in the middle. The CDR3 is CAWSVRLNTEAFF. The CDR3 bases are TGTGCCTGGAGTGTAAGGCTGAACACTGAAGCTTTCTTT.

The chain is built from TRBV5-8 and TRBJ2-1; 14 bases match TRBD2. Germline trimming cut 0 bases from V and 6 bases from J; bases unmatched to any gene: 8. This CDR3 contains 18 residues. Per germline, CDR1 SGHTS and CDR2 YDEGEE. DNA for the CDR3: TGTGCCAGCAGCTTGGCCTCTGGACTAGCGGGAGGCCTCAATGAGCAGTTCTTC. Its translation is CASSLASGLAGGLNEQFF.

The J gene is TRBJ1-4, the V gene TRBV5-1; possible D gene TRBD1, 6 bases. V gave up 7 bases and J gave up 2 bases, with 15 bases separating them. The CDR3 has 15 amino acids. The germline V gene encodes CDR1 SGHRS and CDR2 YFSETQ. The CDR3 DNA follows: TGCGCCAGCCCCAGAAACAGGGCGACTAATGAAAAACTGTTTTTT. This sequence encodes CASPRNRATNEKLFF.

The V gene is TRBV13, the J gene TRBJ1-3; D perhaps matches TRBD1 (6 bases). Looked up from germline, CDR1 is PRHDT and CDR2 is FYEKMQ (reference sequence). The germline V and J ends were trimmed by 1 base and 0 bases, with 25 bases remaining between them. This CDR3 is built from 21 residues. The CDR3 DNA reads TGTGCCAGCAGCTTAGCCCCCCGATTTGGGGGGCATACAAACTCTGGAAACACCATATATTTT. Translated: CASSLAPRFGGHTNSGNTIYF.

This clone was seen only a few times. The J gene is TRBJ2-7, the V gene TRBV19; D is uncertain. The ends were cut back, 6 bases at V and 2 bases at J, with 17 bases in the middle. Germline V gene lookup returns CDR1 LNHDA and CDR2 SQIVND (reference sequence). The CDR3 spans 15 residues. In nucleotides, the CDR3 is TGTGCCAGTAGCCCTGGCCTTGGCAGGACCTACGAGCAGTACTTC. Amino acids: CASSPGLGRTYEQYF.

This chain joins TRBV28 and TRBJ2-7, with 11 positions matching TRBD1. Per the germline V gene, CDR1 is MDHEN and CDR2 is SYDVKM. V lost 10 bases and J lost 7; bases outside the gene matches: 6. The CDR3 consists of 12 residues. CDR3 region: CATGQGAQEQYF. CDR3 sequence (DNA): TGTGCCACCGGACAGGGGGCGCAGGAGCAGTACTTC.

The chain recombines TRBV9 with TRBJ2-5; D gene uncertain. Germline V gene lookup returns CDR1 SGDLS and CDR2 YYNGEE. The CDR3 runs 13 residues. With 0 bases removed from V and 2 bases from J, the gap between germline ends came to 5 bases. The CDR3 sequence is CASSVAPQETQYF. DNA of the CDR3: TGTGCCAGCAGCGTAGCCCCACAAGAGACCCAGTACTTC.

V and J are TRBV4-1 and TRBJ2-5, with D unresolved. The CDR3 has 16 amino acids. The germline CDR1 and CDR2 sequences are MGHRA and YSYEKL. V lost 1 base to trimming and J lost 5 bases, with 17 bases between them. The CDR3 protein is CASSQAVTSAGETQYF. The DNA of the CDR3 is TGCGCCAGCAGCCAAGCAGTAACCAGTGCTGGGGAGACCCAGTACTTC.